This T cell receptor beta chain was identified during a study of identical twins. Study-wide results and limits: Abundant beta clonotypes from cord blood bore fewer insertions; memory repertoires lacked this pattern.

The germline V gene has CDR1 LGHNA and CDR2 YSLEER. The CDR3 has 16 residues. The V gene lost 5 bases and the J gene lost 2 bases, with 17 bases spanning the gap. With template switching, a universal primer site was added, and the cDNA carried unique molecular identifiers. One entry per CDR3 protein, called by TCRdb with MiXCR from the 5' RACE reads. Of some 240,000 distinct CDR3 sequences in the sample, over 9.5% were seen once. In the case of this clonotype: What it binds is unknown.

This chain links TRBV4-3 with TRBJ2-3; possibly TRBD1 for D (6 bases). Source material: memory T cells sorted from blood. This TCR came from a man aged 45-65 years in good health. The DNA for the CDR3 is TGCGCCAGCAGCAGCCAAACCGGGGACACCACAGATACGCAGTATTTT. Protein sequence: CASSSQTGDTTDTQYF.